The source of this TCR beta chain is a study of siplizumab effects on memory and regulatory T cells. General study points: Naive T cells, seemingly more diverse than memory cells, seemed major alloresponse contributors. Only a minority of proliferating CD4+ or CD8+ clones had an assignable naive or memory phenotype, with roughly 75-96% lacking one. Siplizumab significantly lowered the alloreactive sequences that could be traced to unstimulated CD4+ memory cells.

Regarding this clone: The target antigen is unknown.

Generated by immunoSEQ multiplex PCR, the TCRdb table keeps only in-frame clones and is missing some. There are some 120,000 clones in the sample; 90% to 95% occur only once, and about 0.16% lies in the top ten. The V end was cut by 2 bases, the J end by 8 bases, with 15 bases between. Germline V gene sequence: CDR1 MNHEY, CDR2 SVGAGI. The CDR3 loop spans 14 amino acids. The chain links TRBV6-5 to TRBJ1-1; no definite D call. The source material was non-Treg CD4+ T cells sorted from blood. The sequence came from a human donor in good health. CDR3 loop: CASSYGPGRLEAFF. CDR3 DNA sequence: TGTGCCAGCAGTTACGGGCCAGGCAGGCTAGAAGCTTTCTTT.